The sequence of this T cell receptor beta chain was determined in a study of shared clonotypes between healthy human individuals. Study-level findings and limits: In general, naive subsets displayed greater estimated richness than memory subsets did.

To note about this clone: Its antigen is as yet unknown.

Sequencing was performed with immunoSEQ multiplex PCR; in TCRdb, only in-frame clones are kept and a portion is missing. The profile shows some 1 million clones, 65% to 75% of them singletons. V was cut by 3 bases and J by 3 bases, with 8 bases left in between. Germline CDR1 reads SNHLY; CDR2 reads FYNNEI. CDR3 length: 13 amino acids. The genes are TRBV2 and TRBJ1-2; D not resolved. This sequence originates from a man aged 18 to 29 in good health. The sample consisted of memory CD4+ T cells sorted from blood. Subset noted: CD45RA-negative fraction. CDR3 in amino acids: CASSEAGYYGYTF. DNA of the CDR3: TGTGCCAGCAGTGAGGCGGGGTACTATGGCTACACCTTC. Full variable domain (rest looked up from reference TRBV2 and TRBJ1-2): EPEVTQTPSHQVTQMGQEVILRCVPISNHLYFYWYRQILGQKVEFLVSFYNNEISEKSEIFDDQFSVERPDGSNFTLKIRSTKLEDSAMYFCASSEAGYYGYTFGSGTRLTVV.